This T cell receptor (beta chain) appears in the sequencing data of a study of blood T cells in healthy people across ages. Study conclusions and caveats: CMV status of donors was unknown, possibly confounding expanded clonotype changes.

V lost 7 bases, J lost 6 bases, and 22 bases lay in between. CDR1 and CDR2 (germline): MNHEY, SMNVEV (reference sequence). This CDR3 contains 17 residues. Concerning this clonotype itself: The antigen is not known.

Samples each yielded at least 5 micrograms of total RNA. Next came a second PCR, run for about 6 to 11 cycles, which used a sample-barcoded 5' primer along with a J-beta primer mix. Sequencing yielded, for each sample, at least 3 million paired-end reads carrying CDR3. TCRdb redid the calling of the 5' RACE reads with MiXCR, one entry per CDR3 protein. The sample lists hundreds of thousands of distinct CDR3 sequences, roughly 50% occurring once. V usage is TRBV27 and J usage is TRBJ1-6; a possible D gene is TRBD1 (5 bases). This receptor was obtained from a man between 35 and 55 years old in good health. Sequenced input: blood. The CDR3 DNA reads TGTGCCAGCATGCTGGACGGAGCCGTGGGGGGTAATTCACCCCTCCACTTT. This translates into CASMLDGAVGGNSPLHF.